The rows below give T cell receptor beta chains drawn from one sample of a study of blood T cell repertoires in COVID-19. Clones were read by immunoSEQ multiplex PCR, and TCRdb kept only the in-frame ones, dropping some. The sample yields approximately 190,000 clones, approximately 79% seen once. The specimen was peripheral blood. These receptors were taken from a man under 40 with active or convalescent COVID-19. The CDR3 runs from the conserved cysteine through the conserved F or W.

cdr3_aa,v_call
CASTGFLTSGSNEKLFF,TRBV19
CASSWAGGRSQRYGYTF,TRBV27
CASSRGGNQPQHF,TRBV5-1
CATSVSRDRQGAEAFF,TRBV15
CASSGTGGGQPQHF,TRBV19
CASSVFGEPDGNTIYF,TRBV9
CASSPPETSGRETQYF,TRBV3-1/TRBV3-2
CSASWTGGYEQYF,TRBV20-1
CASSFRGLTNTEAFF,TRBV6-2/TRBV6-3
CASSLGLRMNTEAFF,TRBV5-5
CASSLGDTSTNEKLFF,TRBV7-9
CASSPSPGDTQYF,TRBV18
CASMQVTGELFF,TRBV10-2
CASSQEGRADNEQFF,TRBV3-1/TRBV3-2
CASSARRGYTF,TRBV7-9
CASSLGTGGNYGYTF,TRBV27
CASSQGGGYTF,TRBV4-1
CASSIAPDTEAFF,TRBV19
CASSPPRGIRPQHF,TRBV23-1
CATSDRDTGTDTQYF,TRBV24-1
CASSQDTSGGYNEQFF,TRBV3-1/TRBV3-2
CASSLAAGLYQETQYF,TRBV5-8
CASSEAGQGGDNEQFF,TRBV10-1
CASSKYRDTNEKLFF,TRBV5-1
CATSDLIQRGGQETQYF,TRBV24-1
CASSPDRVGGNTIYF,TRBV6-5
CASSSGHSQPQHF,TRBV6-5